These T cell receptor beta chains were read from a single sample in a study of neurological immune-mediated disorders. Using its own MiXCR run on the 5' RACE reads, TCRdb lists one record per CDR3 protein. The data hold 80,000 to 85,000 distinct CDR3 sequences, with just over 2.5% observed a single time. The sample comprised PBMCs. The receptors shown here come from a woman in her 30s with multiple sclerosis. Each CDR3 is given with its conserved first and last residue. Fields, in order: clone size, V gene, J gene, D gene, CDR3 protein. D genes are given only for firm matches. Not all rows give a size; the values are once, few, many and, for expanded clones, a class.

few	TRBV11-2	TRBJ1-6	-	CASSLIRQNSPLNF
many	TRBV7-2	TRBJ2-1	-	CASSPLSGEQFF
-	TRBV5-5	TRBJ2-7	-	CASSIRHSGELYF
many	TRBV6-6	TRBJ1-5	-	CASGTPDSNQPQHF
many	TRBV24-1	TRBJ2-1	TRBD2	CATSVSGRVHEQFF
many	TRBV3-1	TRBJ2-2	-	CASSQEGGLGELFF
many	TRBV11-3	TRBJ2-1	TRBD2	CASSLGLAGGYEQFF
many	TRBV7-2	TRBJ2-2	TRBD1	CASSRQGAPGELFF
many	TRBV12-3/TRBV12-4	TRBJ2-2	-	CASMVRRLGVRELFF
many	TRBV29-1	TRBJ1-1	TRBD1	CSVEGQLNTEAFF
many	TRBV15	TRBJ1-1	TRBD1	CATSSRQGITEAFF
many	TRBV24-1	TRBJ2-7	TRBD1	CATSDYRGREQYF
many	TRBV29-1	TRBJ2-1	-	CSTGWGSNEQFF
many	TRBV5-1	TRBJ2-1	-	CASSLRDGWGNEQFF
many	TRBV7-2	TRBJ2-7	TRBD2	CASSTGTSYEQYF
many	TRBV5-1	TRBJ2-1	TRBD2	CASSLAGLAGSNEQFF
many	TRBV11-1	TRBJ2-1	-	CASSPKTYNEQFF
many	TRBV9	TRBJ1-5	TRBD1	CASSVGQGQNQPQHF
many	TRBV29-1	TRBJ1-2	-	CSVPGSGGYGYTF
many	TRBV6-5	TRBJ1-3	-	CASRRSGGGSGNTIYF
many	TRBV7-2	TRBJ1-1	-	CASSLAGRNTEAFF
many	TRBV25-1	TRBJ2-1	TRBD2	CATRAGGYNEQFF
many	TRBV20-1	TRBJ2-1	-	CSASSLTGNEQFF
many	TRBV20-1	TRBJ2-7	-	CSASADATYEQYF
many	TRBV7-9	TRBJ2-1	TRBD1	CASRSPVGTGVRNEQFF
many	TRBV10-1	TRBJ2-3	TRBD1	CASSDGQGVGGTDTQYF
many	TRBV20-1	TRBJ2-7	-	CSAYPGGSYRYEQYF
many	TRBV20-1	TRBJ2-1	-	CSARGGAISYNEQFF
many	TRBV2	TRBJ2-1	TRBD2	CASNLLAGGNEQFF
many	TRBV20-1	TRBJ2-5	TRBD1	CSAPGQTQETQYF
many	TRBV20-1	TRBJ2-6	-	CSARGRTRDSGANVLTF
many	TRBV12-3/TRBV12-4	TRBJ2-7	TRBD1	CASSLGDRLDEQYF
many	TRBV25-1	TRBJ2-3	TRBD1	CASSDAGQVIYTQYF
many	TRBV7-2	TRBJ2-1	TRBD1	CASSRDRGSSYNEQFF
many	TRBV20-1	TRBJ1-5	-	CSARDTNQPQHF
many	TRBV20-1	TRBJ2-1	-	CSASTGTWGGNEQFF
medium-sized	TRBV4-3	TRBJ2-3	-	CASSQDRSDIDTQYF
many	TRBV6-2/TRBV6-3	TRBJ2-1	-	CASSYAITPASYNEQFF
many	TRBV29-1	TRBJ2-7	-	CSVESTVSYEQYF
few	TRBV29-1	TRBJ1-1	-	CSVNVNTEAFF
many	TRBV10-1	TRBJ1-6	-	CASSESTGSPLHF
many	TRBV29-1	TRBJ1-3	-	CSVGGSGNTIYF
many	TRBV9	TRBJ2-7	-	CASSSTGTVTYEQYF
many	TRBV15	TRBJ1-1	-	CATSSYGGVGIEAFF
many	TRBV27	TRBJ2-2	-	CASTWTGGTGELFF
many	TRBV6-5	TRBJ1-6	TRBD1	CASSPGQLNSPLHF